Sequencing of this T cell receptor (beta chain) was carried out in a study of T cell clonotyping in hematopoietic cell transplantation. Notes on the study in general: CD4 and CD8 repertoire contributions could not be separated without sorting.

As to this clone: Its antigen is not known.

V lost 4 bases and J 2 bases, leaving 16 bases between the germline ends. Germline V lookup: CDR1 SGDLS, CDR2 YYNGEE. This CDR3 is built from 15 residues. Some clones are missing from TCRdb's copy, which holds only in-frame ones; the method was immunoSEQ multiplex PCR. This table has about 5,700 clones, about 80% appearing once. The sequence came from a male patient aged 45-60 years who had an allogeneic stem cell transplant from an unrelated donor, so the T cells may come from the graft donor. Some clones in this sample may be carry-over from other donors' samples. Specimen: PBMCs, collected 100 days after allogeneic stem cell transplant. This chain links TRBV9 with TRBJ2-7; possibly TRBD1 for D (6 bases). CDR3 nucleotide sequence: TGTGCCAGCAGCCCAAACAGGGCTCTCGCCTACGAGCAGTACTTC. Translated: CASSPNRALAYEQYF.